This T cell receptor (beta chain) was sequenced during a study of cytomegalovirus exposure and HLA in healthy donors. Study-level findings and limits: As a later analysis showed, a missense DCLRE1C variant was linked to trimming of TCR beta V- and J-genes.

The CDR3 totals 15 residues. After removal of 6 bases from V and 3 bases from J, the junction contained 8 bases not matched to a gene. Germline V gives CDR1 MNHNS, CDR2 SASEGT. Whereas donors were nominally healthy upon sampling, unrecorded immune exposures were probable. About this clone itself: As yet, its antigen is unknown.

Researchers ran the PCR with 60 Vbeta and 13 Jbeta primers. Clones were sequenced by immunoSEQ multiplex PCR, and TCRdb holds only the in-frame ones, with some missing. Here the sample spans about 110,000 clones, around 72% being singletons. The TCR sequence derives from a man in his thirties or forties in good health and CMV-seronegative. This chain links TRBV6-1 with TRBJ1-5; 7 bases match TRBD1. Sequencing was carried out using PBMCs. CDR3 sequence (DNA): TGTGCCAGCAGGGAGGGACAGCAAACCAATCAGCCCCAGCATTTT. Amino acid sequence: CASREGQQTNQPQHF.